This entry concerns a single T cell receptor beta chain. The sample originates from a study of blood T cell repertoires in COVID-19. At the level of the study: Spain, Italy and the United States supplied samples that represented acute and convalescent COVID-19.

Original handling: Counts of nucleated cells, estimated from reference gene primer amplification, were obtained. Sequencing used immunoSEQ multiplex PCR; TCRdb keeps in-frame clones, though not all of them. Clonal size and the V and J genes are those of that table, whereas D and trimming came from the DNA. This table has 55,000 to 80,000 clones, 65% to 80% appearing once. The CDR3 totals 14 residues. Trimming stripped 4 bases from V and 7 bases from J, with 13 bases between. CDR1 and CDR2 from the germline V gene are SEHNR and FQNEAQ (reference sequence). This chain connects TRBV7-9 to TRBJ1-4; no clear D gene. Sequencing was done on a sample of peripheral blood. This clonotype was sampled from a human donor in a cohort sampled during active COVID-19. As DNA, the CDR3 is TGTGCCAGCAGCTCCCAGTTGGGGAGTGAAAAACTGTTTTTT. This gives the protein CASSSQLGSEKLFF.